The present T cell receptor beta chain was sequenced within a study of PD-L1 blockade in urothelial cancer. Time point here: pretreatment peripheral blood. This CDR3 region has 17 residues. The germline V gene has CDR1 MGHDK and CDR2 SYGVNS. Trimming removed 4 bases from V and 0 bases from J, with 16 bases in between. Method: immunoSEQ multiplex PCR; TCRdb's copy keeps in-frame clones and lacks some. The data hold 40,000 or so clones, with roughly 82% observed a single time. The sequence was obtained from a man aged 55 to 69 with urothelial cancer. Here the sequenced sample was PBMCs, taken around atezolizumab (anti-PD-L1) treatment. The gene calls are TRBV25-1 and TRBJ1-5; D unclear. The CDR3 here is CASSGETGVYSNQPQHF. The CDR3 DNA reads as TGTGCCAGCAGTGGGGAGACTGGGGTTTATAGCAATCAGCCCCAGCATTTT.